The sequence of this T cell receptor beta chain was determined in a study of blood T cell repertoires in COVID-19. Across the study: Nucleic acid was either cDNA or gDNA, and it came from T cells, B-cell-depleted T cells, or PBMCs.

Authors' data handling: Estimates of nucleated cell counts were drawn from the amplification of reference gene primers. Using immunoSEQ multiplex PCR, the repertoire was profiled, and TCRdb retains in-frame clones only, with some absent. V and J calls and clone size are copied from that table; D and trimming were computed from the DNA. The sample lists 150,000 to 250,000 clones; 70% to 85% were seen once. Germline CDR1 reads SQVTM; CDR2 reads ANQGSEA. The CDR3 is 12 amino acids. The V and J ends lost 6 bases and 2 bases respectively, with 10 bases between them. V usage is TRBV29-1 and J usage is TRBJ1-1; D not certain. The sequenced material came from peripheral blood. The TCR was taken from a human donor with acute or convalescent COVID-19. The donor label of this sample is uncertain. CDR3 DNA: TGCAGCGTCCGATCAGGAAACACTGAAGCTTTCTTT. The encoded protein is CSVRSGNTEAFF.